This TCR beta chain was found in a study of T cell responses to AZD1222 COVID-19 vaccine. TCRdb's table, derived via immunoSEQ multiplex PCR, lists solely in-frame clones and lacks some. The sample has over 100,000 clones, over 75% seen once. The V gene's germline CDR1 is SGHTA and CDR2 FQGNSA. V trimming: 6 bases; J trimming: 7 bases; junction bases outside the gene matches: 6. The length of the CDR3 is 14 residues. The chain joins TRBV7-2 to TRBJ1-4; 9 bases line up with TRBD1. This specimen was peripheral blood, taken on day 0 of AZD1222 vaccination. This sequence originates from an adult in good health. The CDR3 reads CASRAGGQGEKLFF. DNA of the CDR3: TGTGCCAGCAGAGCCGGGGGACAGGGTGAAAAACTGTTTTTT.